This TCR beta chain comes out of a study of regulatory T cells in long-lasting Graves disease (dated by TCRdb to about 2021). Turning to the overall study: In the newly diagnosed Graves' disease group, patients had been taking antithyroid drugs for less than 3 months. The study took place in China and was registered as a clinical trial. A total of some 33 samples were covered by TCR sequencing, comprising some 13 persistent and around 20 newly diagnosed Graves' disease patients. Persistent Graves' disease patients were compared with newly diagnosed Graves' disease patients by peripheral blood TCR sequencing and RNA sequencing. What the work shows at the level of the full study, not this receptor alone: Persistent patients shared more public clonotypes among themselves (2,741) than newly diagnosed patients did (over 950). Compared with newly diagnosed patients, persistent Graves' disease patients had lower TCR Shannon entropy and fewer highly expanded clones, which suggests clonal expansion. The authors noted that the small sample size was a limitation that may lower accuracy. Peripheral blood alone was examined, since thyroid tissue, which constituted the primary lesion, could not be accessed. TRBV28, TRBJ1-2 and TRBJ2-5 were preferentially used in persistent disease, while TRBV20-1 and TRBJ2-1 were favored in newly diagnosed disease. Only the TCR beta chain was sequenced and analyzed.

The cysteine opens and the phenylalanine closes a CDR3 of 15 amino acids. The CDR3 DNA has 45 bases and is translated from base 1. The junction shows trimming of 2 bases on V and 6 bases on J, and the gene matches do not reach 10 bases of it. Libraries were made using multiplex PCR. Sequencing instrument: Illumina HiSeq 4000. CDR3 regions were amplified by Arm-PCR with iRepertoire HTBI primers to construct TCR beta libraries. Before sequencing, the PCR products went through gel purification. In the original analysis: Gene usage analysis of CDR3 amino acid clonotypes relied on the approximately 60 TRBV and 12 to 15 TRBJ segments identified across samples. COPE and FqMerger were used to merge filtered high-quality paired reads into contigs. BLAST was used to align contigs to IMGT TRBV, TRBD and TRBJ reference genes, and CDR3 was defined according to IMGT. Highly expanded clones were defined as clonotypes with a frequency above 0.1%. Shannon entropy was used to measure repertoire diversity, and the Gini coefficient was used to measure V-J evenness. A clonotype was considered public if more than one individual shared it. TCRdb reran the public reads through fastp at Q25 and MiXCR, keeping productive beta chains. Rows are combined by CDR3 protein, so each entry shows the most common genes and DNA. TCRdb, not the original authors, processed these V and J calls. For this sample there are about 430,000 distinct CDR3 sequences; roughly 15% appear just once. The top ten clones comprise approximately 8% of the sample.

The label giving this sample's time point can be read as: newly diagnosed GD, antithyroid drugs for less than 3 months. For both TCR sequencing and RNA sequencing, RNA was extracted from PBMCs in TRIzol. The diagnosis of Graves' disease followed American Thyroid Association guidelines. Patients for the study were recruited at an endocrinology department in Xi'an, China. From each patient, about 9 milliliters of peripheral blood was collected into an EDTA anticoagulant tube. Ficoll Paque Plus density gradient separation was used to isolate PBMCs, and no further T cell sorting was done. RNA quality was checked with an Agilent 2100 Bioanalyzer and agarose gel, and concentration with a NanoDrop 2000. At least ten counts were recorded for this clonotype. The clone's antigen remains unknown. The sample holds no much larger clone one base away, and base qualities are not on file. The same sample was also studied in work on T cells in Graves' hyperthyroidism and ophthalmopathy. As the second paper documents: A patient counted as having stable Graves' hyperthyroidism if no progression to ophthalmopathy occurred over 18 months of follow-up. Hyperthyroidism patients were newly diagnosed, with disease duration under 2 months, and aged 18 to 65 years. The study excluded patients with uncontrolled infections, other autoimmune diseases, pregnancy or lactation. Diagnoses relied on clinical symptoms, serum thyroxine and TRAb, thyroid ultrasound and orbital computed tomography. For the first round of RT-PCR on the TCR CDR3, the HTBI primer set was used together with the Qiagen OneStep RT-PCR kit. Most expanded thyroid clonotypes (frequency above 0.001) were also detected in blood, suggesting blood repertoires may reflect thyroid immune responses. Ophthalmopathy was separated from stable hyperthyroidism by a 13 V-J signature model, with over 85% sensitivity and about 81% specificity obtained in cross-validation and 80%/75% obtained in testing. In validation, the model predicted progression to ophthalmopathy a median of approximately 6.6 months before onset, with about 70% sensitivity and about 75% specificity. To identify TCR V-J signatures that set the groups apart, the researchers used a discovery cohort of about a hundred patients, made up of approximately 43 with Graves' ophthalmopathy and around 58 with stable Graves' hyperthyroidism. An independent validation cohort of 18 to 20 hyperthyroidism patients and over 15 patients who later progressed to ophthalmopathy tested prospective prediction of ophthalmopathy. The 100 or so discovery patients were divided at random into training and test sets in a 7:3 ratio. In addition, the study compared T-cell repertoires in thyroid tissue and in blood from a handful of Graves' hyperthyroidism patients. Following sampling, methimazole starting at 30 mg daily was given to hyperthyroidism patients, and high-dose intravenous methylprednisolone was given to ophthalmopathy patients. The libraries were constructed in a second round of multiplex PCR and then size-selected and purified. Libraries were sequenced paired-end with 100 bp reads on an Illumina HiSeq2000. SOAPnuke was used to process the raw data, throwing out any read that contained adapters or uncalled bases, had a mean Phred below 15, or lacked an exact constant-primer or identifier match. High-quality paired reads were merged using COPE v1.2.5, and each unique nucleotide sequence was defined as a clonotype. MiTCR v1.1 was used to align the clonotypes against IMGT TRBV, TRBD and TRBJ reference segments. Analysis was restricted to V-J combinations with a frequency above 0.0001, which covered roughly 99% of repertoires. A TCS score was defined as the ratio between F50 (clonal expansion) and ExV (chaos), using BLOSUM62-based TCRdist between CDR3 peptides within each V-J. Welch's t-statistics and random forest reduced around 550 V-J features to about 13, which were used in a naive Bayes classifier (R e1071). Sample size was not statistically predetermined, and blinding of investigators to group allocation was not performed. According to the paper, TCR Vbeta CDR3 sequencing was carried out on some 140 peripheral blood samples, which came from 40 to 45 ophthalmopathy, approximately 72 hyperthyroidism and approximately 17 progressor patients.

The material sequenced was peripheral blood mononuclear cells (PBMCs), taken at new diagnosis, from a patient treated with antithyroid drugs. The rearrangement joined TRBV12-3 or TRBV12-4 to TRBJ2-7; 7 bases in the middle match TRBD2. The sequence derives from a middle-aged woman with Graves disease. Donor details come from another sample of the same person, matched by shared clones. The CDR3 reads CASSLCGTTRCEQYF. In nucleotide form, the sequence is TGTGCCAGCAGTTTATGCGGGACTACCCGTTGCGAGCAGTACTTC.